The present T cell receptor beta chain was sequenced within a study of metastatic and nonmetastatic thyroid tumors. Overall study findings and caveats: The study reportedly found significantly higher TCR beta diversity in malignant thyroid tumors than benign nodules, in blood and tumor.

Not a single patient had been given any form of treatment at any point before undergoing thyroid surgery. Germline CDR1 is MNHEY and CDR2 is SVGEGT. There are 14 residues in the CDR3. Trimming took 3 bases from V and 2 from J, leaving 8 bases between them. With regard to this clone: Its antigen is not identified.

TCRdb re-processed the PCR reads through MiXCR. The data show several thousand clones, with around 33% seen just once and roughly a sixth held by the top ten. The chain carries TRBV6-2 or TRBV6-3 and TRBJ2-1, with D hard to call. The receptor was derived from a female donor with papillary thyroid cancer or a benign thyroid nodule (not recorded which). Some clones in this sample may be carry-over from other donors' samples. Source material: adjacent normal tissue. The CDR3 loop is CASSYRRTYNEQFF. In nucleotides, the CDR3 is TGTGCCAGCAGTTATCGGCGTACCTACAATGAGCAGTTCTTC.